These T cell receptor beta chains were read from a single sample in a study of blood T cell repertoires in COVID-19. Clones were read by immunoSEQ multiplex PCR, and TCRdb kept only the in-frame ones, dropping some. This table has hundreds of thousands of clones, more than 70% appearing once. The sample taken for sequencing was peripheral blood. The receptors come from a woman aged 45-65 years with acute or convalescent COVID-19. The CDR3 runs from the conserved cysteine through the conserved F or W. A D gene is named only where the DNA matches it firmly. Size values are once, few and many counts, or a class for expanded clones, and some rows have none.

j_call v_call d_call clone_size cdr3_aa cdr3_nt
TRBJ2-7 TRBV5-8 - - CASTRRFRESVHEQYF TGTGCCAGCACCAGACGATTCCGGGAGAGCGTCCACGAGCAGTACTTC
TRBJ2-3 TRBV28 - - CASSQGGVGDTQYF TGTGCCAGCAGTCAAGGGGGGGTTGGAGATACGCAGTATTTT
TRBJ2-7 TRBV19 TRBD1 - CASRQGAQYEQYF TGTGCCAGCAGACAGGGGGCGCAGTACGAGCAGTACTTC
TRBJ2-4 TRBV5-6 - - CASSSVRSIQYF TGTGCCAGCAGCTCAGTGCGGAGCATTCAGTACTTC
TRBJ2-7 TRBV19 - - CASRHPPGEQYF TGTGCCAGTAGACACCCCCCCGGGGAGCAGTACTTC
TRBJ2-3 TRBV10-3 - - CATRGGGATPDTQYF TGTGCCACCAGAGGGGGAGGGGCCACCCCAGATACGCAGTATTTT
TRBJ2-3 TRBV7-3 - - CASSLSLATSDTQYF TGTGCCAGCAGCTTGAGCCTAGCAACGTCAGATACGCAGTATTTT
TRBJ1-2 TRBV24-1 TRBD1 - CATSDEDREGYTF TGTGCCACCAGTGATGAGGACAGGGAAGGCTACACCTTC
TRBJ2-1 TRBV9 TRBD2 - CASSPGLAGTNEQFF TGTGCCAGCAGCCCGGGACTAGCGGGAACCAATGAGCAGTTCTTC
TRBJ1-5 TRBV27 - once CASSLGPNQPQHF TGTGCCAGCAGTTTGGGGCCCAATCAGCCCCAGCATTTT
TRBJ1-1 TRBV13 - - CASRNLGGANTEAFF TGTGCCAGCAGAAACCTGGGAGGGGCGAACACTGAAGCTTTCTTT
TRBJ1-3 TRBV7-2 - - CASSLSYASSGNTIYF TGTGCCAGCAGCTTAAGTTATGCCAGCTCTGGAAACACCATATATTTT
TRBJ2-7 TRBV7-2 TRBD2 once CASSLGGRYEQYF TGTGCCAGCAGCTTAGGCGGGAGGTACGAGCAGTACTTC
TRBJ1-1 TRBV12-3/TRBV12-4 - - CASSPTGNTEAFF TGTGCCAGCAGTCCCACAGGTAACACTGAAGCTTTCTTT
TRBJ2-1 TRBV29-1 - - CSVARGVLYNEQFF TGCAGCGTTGCCAGGGGGGTTCTCTACAATGAGCAGTTCTTC
TRBJ2-2 TRBV27 TRBD1 - CASSFSQGQGPTGELFF TGTGCCAGCAGTTTTTCACAGGGGCAGGGACCCACCGGGGAGCTGTTTTTT
TRBJ1-5 TRBV7-2 - - CASSFLSVSNQPQHF TGTGCCAGCAGCTTTCTCTCCGTCAGCAATCAGCCCCAGCATTTT